This TCR beta chain is drawn from a study of breast tumors, draining lymph nodes, adjacent tissues. TCRdb fed the multiplex PCR reads into MiXCR, producing one record per CDR3 protein. The table shows approximately 100,000 distinct CDR3 sequences, with 21% occurring only once. The lymph nodes were axillary draining lymph nodes from breast cancer patients. V lost 2 bases and J lost 4, with 17 bases in between. The CDR3 totals 16 residues. Germline CDR1 is LGHDT and CDR2 is YNNKEL (reference sequence). As regards this clonotype: The target antigen is unknown.

Study conclusions and caveats: That most tumor T cells come from lymph nodes remained unproven. Compared with lymph nodes, tumors were less diverse; compared with nontumor tissue, more. Data fit most tumor T cells coming from lymph node, expanding in tumor. Tumor and nontumor repertoires were significantly more similar in luminal-like than in basal-like breast cancer.

The sample comprised axillary lymph node tissue. This TCR was sampled from a female donor with breast cancer. Some clones in this sample may be carry-over from other donors' samples. The chain is built from TRBV3-1 and TRBJ1-2; D perhaps matches TRBD1 (5 bases). The CDR3 loop reads CASSQNRDRDFYGYTF. The CDR3 DNA sequence: TGTGCCAGCAGCCAAAATCGAGACAGAGATTTCTATGGCTACACCTTC.